The 5 T cell receptor beta chains below all came from one sample that was sequenced in a study of vaccination effects on CD4 cells after COVID-19. Assay used: immunoSEQ multiplex PCR; TCRdb lists only in-frame clones, some missing. Of about 66,000 clones detected, 76% appear once; the ten largest clones hold 0.8% to 1%. The antigens of these receptors remain unknown. Sequencing was preceded by expansion of antigen-specific CD4+ T cells with viral peptide pools in the ViraFEST assay. Researchers isolated CD4+ T cells once roughly ten days of culture had elapsed. Either the mRNA-1273 or the BNT162b2 vaccine was given to participants as two doses. This material consisted of CD4+ T cells from PBMCs cultured with HCoV-OC43 spike peptides, taken after COVID-19 vaccination. Subset reported: HCoV-OC43 spike overlapping peptide pool stimulation. The receptors derive from a human donor who received a COVID-19 vaccine.

V and J are TRBV5-1 and TRBJ1-1; D might be TRBD1 (5 bases). The V end lost 4 bases, the J end lost 1 base, and 11 bases lay between the germline ends. The germline CDR1 and CDR2 sequences are SGHRS and YFSETQ. The CDR3 sequence is 14 residues long. The CDR3 loop reads CASSTFGQNTEAFF. CDR3 coding DNA: TGCGCCAGCAGCACCTTTGGACAGAACACTGAAGCTTTCTTT.

This sequence joins TRBV14 and TRBJ2-1, with D possibly matching TRBD1 (6 bases). CDR1 is SGHDN and CDR2 is FVKESK in the germline V gene. V lost 1 base and J 2 bases, leaving 9 bases between the germline ends. This CDR3 is 15 amino acids long. The CDR3: CASSQVQGTYNEQFF. The CDR3 region has the DNA TGTGCCAGCAGCCAAGTGCAGGGGACCTACAATGAGCAGTTCTTC.

This CDR3 reads CASSETGQGYPGYTF. The CDR3, as DNA: TGTGCCAGCAGCGAGACGGGACAGGGTTACCCTGGCTACACCTTC. This chain joins TRBV7-2 and TRBJ1-2, with 9 bases that match TRBD1. This CDR3 region has 15 residues. Trimming removed 5 bases from V and 7 bases from J; junction bases left unmatched: 11. Germline CDR1 SGHTA, CDR2 FQGNSA.

The V call is TRBV19, the J call TRBJ1-2; TRBD1 agrees at 8 bases. Germline V lookup: CDR1 LNHDA, CDR2 SQIVND (reference sequence). Trimming took 3 bases from V and 4 from J; bases not matched to a gene: 13. There are 17 residues in the CDR3. The CDR3 sequence: CASSISGGQGLTYGYTF. In DNA form, the CDR3 reads TGTGCCAGTAGTATTTCAGGTGGACAGGGCTTAACCTATGGCTACACCTTC. The entire variable domain, with the rest obtained from reference TRBV19 and TRBJ1-2, is as follows: DGGITQSPKYLFRKEGQNVTLSCEQNLNHDAMYWYRQDPGQGLRLIYYSQIVNDFQKGDIAEGYSVSREKKESFPLTVTSAQKNPTAFYLCASSISGGQGLTYGYTFGSGTRLTVV.

This clone was recorded a few times. This sequence joins TRBV30 and TRBJ1-5; no clear D gene. Trimming cost V 0 bases and J 5 bases, with 8 bases left between them. Germline loops: CDR1 GTSNPN, CDR2 SVGIG (reference sequence). This CDR3 has 13 amino acids. Here the CDR3 DNA reads TGTGCCTGGAGTGTAGGTGGGCATCAGCCCCAGCATTTT. Protein: CAWSVGGHQPQHF. Combining the CDR3 with reference TRBV30 and TRBJ1-5 gives the whole variable domain SQTIHQWPATLVQPVGSPLSLECTVEGTSNPNLYWYRQAAGRGLQLLFYSVGIGQISSEVPQNLSASRPQDRQFILSSKKLLLSDSGFYLCAWSVGGHQPQHFGDGTRLSIL.